A selection of T cell receptor beta chains follows, all from one sample in a study of control samples from healthy donors and cancer patients. Data came from immunoSEQ multiplex PCR; TCRdb stores just in-frame clones and leaves some out. The sample shows 100,000 to 150,000 clones, roughly 90% of them seen only once. Sequenced: blood. The receptors shown here come from a man aged 18 to 35 in good health. Each CDR3 is given without its conserved first and last residue.

TRBJ1-2 | TRBV6-1 | ASSEYGLAFYT
TRBJ2-7 | TRBV4-1 | ASSQGPWGTGTAE
TRBJ2-4 | TRBV4-1 | ASRPTGFKNIQY
TRBJ2-1 | TRBV11-3 | ASSLDRSYNEQF
TRBJ1-2 | TRBV28 | ASSLRPGTGDSYGYT
TRBJ1-5 | TRBV9 | ASSSGGRGDQPQH
TRBJ1-4 | TRBV6-5 | ASTPPQGAGEKLF
TRBJ1-4 | TRBV18 | ASSPLTGANEKLF
TRBJ2-5 | TRBV16 | ASSQSESSETQY
TRBJ1-4 | TRBV5-4 | ASSLVPNEKLF